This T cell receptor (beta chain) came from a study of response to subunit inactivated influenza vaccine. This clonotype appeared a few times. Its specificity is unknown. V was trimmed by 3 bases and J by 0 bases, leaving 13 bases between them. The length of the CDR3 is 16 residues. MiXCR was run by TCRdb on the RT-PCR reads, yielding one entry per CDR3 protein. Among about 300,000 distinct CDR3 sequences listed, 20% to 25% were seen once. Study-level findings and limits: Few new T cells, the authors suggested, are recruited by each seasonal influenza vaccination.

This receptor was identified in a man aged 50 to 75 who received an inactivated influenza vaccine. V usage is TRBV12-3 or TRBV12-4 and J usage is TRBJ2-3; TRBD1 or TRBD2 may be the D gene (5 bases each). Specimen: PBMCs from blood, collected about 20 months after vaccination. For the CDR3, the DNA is TGTGCCAGCAGTTTCTCCGGGACGGTTAGCACAGATACGCAGTATTTT. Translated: CASSFSGTVSTDTQYF.